What follows are 6 T cell receptor beta chains derived from one specimen sequenced in a study of HIV-infected patients and healthy controls. Whole blood was used without fractionation, so all unsorted peripheral T cells were included. cDNA was made from about 500 ng RNA using alpha and beta constant primers. Each of the alpha and beta chains got its own library through chain-specific third strand synthesis with indices. A single record per CDR3 protein comes from TCRdb applying MiXCR to the 5' RACE reads. In the table there are some 9,600 distinct CDR3 sequences, around 7% of which are singletons. The specimen was blood, collected before antiretroviral therapy. The receptors shown here come from an adult with HIV infection.

Many counts were recorded for this clonotype. The rearrangement links TRBV18 to TRBJ1-1; no definite D call. Trimming took 2 bases from V and 0 from J, leaving 13 bases between them. This CDR3 is 16 amino acids long. Per the germline V gene, CDR1 is KGHSH and CDR2 is LQKENI. This CDR3 reads CASSPSGRFMNTEAFF. The CDR3 DNA is TGTGCCAGCTCACCATCAGGACGGTTTATGAACACTGAAGCTTTCTTT.

Ten or more counts support this clonotype. The chain joins TRBV6-5 to TRBJ2-5, with 9 bases matching TRBD1. This CDR3 contains 16 residues. The V segment lost 3 bases and the J segment 2 bases; nucleotides outside the gene matches: 7. Germline lookup yields CDR1 MNHEY and CDR2 SVGAGI. The CDR3 reads CASSYTGGYGQETQYF. CDR3 DNA sequence: TGTGCCAGCAGTTATACAGGGGGCTACGGGCAAGAGACCCAGTACTTC.

This clonotype came up many times. The genes are TRBV25-1 and TRBJ1-1; no definite D call. V lost 2 bases and J 6 bases, leaving 13 bases between the germline ends. In germline, CDR1 is MGHDK, CDR2 SYGVNS. This CDR3 region has 14 residues. The CDR3 bases are TGTGCCAGCAGTGAAGGAACCACGCTAGCTGAAGCTTTCTTT. Protein sequence: CASSEGTTLAEAFF.

This clonotype was seen ten or more times. The J gene is TRBJ2-7, the V gene TRBV7-2; possible D gene TRBD2, 5 bases. The CDR3 is 13 residues long. Per germline, CDR1 SGHTA and CDR2 FQGNSA. V lost 3 bases and J lost 2, with 8 bases in between. The CDR3 region is CASSLLRAYEQYF. The CDR3 region has the DNA TGTGCCAGCAGCTTGTTGAGGGCCTACGAGCAGTACTTC.

This clonotype was seen ten or more times. The CDR3 DNA follows: TGCGCCAGCCAAGATTGGCCGGGGTACAATGAGCAGTTCTTC. It specifies CASQDWPGYNEQFF. The chain couples TRBV4-3 to TRBJ2-1; a weak D match, TRBD2 (5 bases). Per the germline V gene, CDR1 is LGHNA and CDR2 is YSLEER. The V end was cut by 8 bases, the J end by 4 bases, with 15 bases between. The CDR3 length is 14 residues.

This clonotype was counted at least ten times. The V gene is TRBV6-2 or TRBV6-3, the J gene TRBJ2-2; either TRBD1 or TRBD2 may supply D (6 bases each). Germline V gene sequence: CDR1 MNHEY, CDR2 SVGEGT. This CDR3 spans 17 amino acids. Deletions cut 2 bases from V and 3 bases from J, with 16 bases between. The CDR3 region is CASSYVLRGLDTGELFF. In DNA form, the CDR3 reads TGTGCCAGCAGTTACGTTCTTCGGGGGCTGGACACCGGGGAGCTGTTTTTT.